This T cell receptor beta chain was sequenced for a study of blood T cell repertoires in COVID-19. Clones were read by immunoSEQ multiplex PCR, and TCRdb kept only the in-frame ones, dropping some. Altogether around 700,000 clones are present, about nine tenths being singletons, with the ten largest covering about 0.26%. The CDR3 totals 14 residues. V shed 5 bases, J shed 7 bases, and the junction held 9 bases outside the gene matches. The germline V gene has CDR1 SGHAT and CDR2 FQNNGV. This TCR was sampled from a woman aged 18-35 years with acute or convalescent COVID-19. V usage is TRBV11-2 and J usage is TRBJ1-1; 8 bases map to TRBD1. Sequencing was performed on peripheral blood. The CDR3 reads CASSPRTGRSEAFF. CDR3 in DNA: TGTGCCAGCAGCCCGCGGACAGGGCGGAGTGAAGCTTTCTTT.